The present T cell receptor beta chain was sequenced within a study of cytomegalovirus exposure and HLA in healthy donors (dated by TCRdb to about 2017). Study-level background: An earlier analysis of several hundred of the donors reported 276 Gb of sequence data and 120 million or so unique TCR beta sequences from some 180 million T cells. Around 320 gigabases of sequencing data and approximately 80 million unique TCR sequences were included in an early release covering 550 to 650 HLA-typed donors. Of the roughly 390 genotyped donors, less than 90% were placed in the genetic ancestry cluster associated with self-reported Caucasian donors. The study was designed to test whether signatures of past pathogen exposure could be identified by cataloging public T cell receptors. The study used immunosequencing to profile the T cell repertoires of about 670 subjects and linked those repertoires to cytomegalovirus serostatus. Along with the 666-subject first cohort, a separate validation cohort of over a hundred different subjects was used. To predict cytomegalovirus infection status, the study brought together high-throughput TCR immunosequencing, statistical association of individual TCRs with disease status, and machine learning. A later analysis re-analyzed previously published TCR beta repertoires from several hundred donors and added high-resolution HLA genotyping to study TCR occurrence patterns. In the later analysis, no new phenotypic data were used to find candidate immune exposures; instead, reliance was placed on TCR beta sequences and their occurrence across donors. In an earlier analysis of a few hundred of the donors, high-throughput TCR beta sequencing was used to judge whether each TCR beta V gene segment behaved as functional or pseudogenic. Donor age, sex, ethnicity and CMV serostatus were compiled together with the repertoire data. A later genetic analysis used genome-wide SNP genotypes for about 65% of the roughly 670 donors, treating that subset as a discovery cohort. All discovery cohort repertoires had been generated on a single sequencing platform. HLA typing covered class I and class II loci at four-digit resolution. The number of typed donors differed by locus: roughly 620-640 for A, B, C, DRB1 and DQB1; 500 to 550 for DQA1; around 580 for DPA1; and 450 to 480 for DPB1. Several DR-DQ haplotypes were treated as single units for association and clustering because of strong linkage in the cohort. Among about 400 genotyped donors of the cohort, an average of around 220,000 unique TCR beta nucleotide sequences was sequenced per donor, of which roughly 17% were non-productive. Broad study findings and their caveats: In a later analysis, HLA-associated TCR beta chains showed more clonal expansion and lower generation probabilities than non-associated chains that were equally common. According to a later analysis, most CMV-associated TCR beta chains appeared to be HLA-restricted, and the HLA associations seemed to be driven largely by CMV exposure. Some IMGT-functional V segments, including TRBV6-2 and TRBV6-3, could not be distinguished by the 87-base-pair reads and were therefore excluded. Several of the top co-occurrence clusters appeared to be linked to parvovirus B19, influenza, CMV and Epstein-Barr virus, according to a later analysis. An earlier analysis of approximately 590 of the donors showed that most TCR beta V segments appeared in productive rearrangements either about 87% or about 30% of the time, which broadly matched IMGT annotations. The classifier was reported to diagnose cytomegalovirus status with high specificity and sensitivity in both the original cohort and the validation cohort. According to a later analysis, TCR association rates differed among HLA loci, with DRB1 alleles showing the most associated TCRs and HLA-C alleles showing the fewest. An association between a missense DCLRE1C variant and V-gene and J-gene trimming of TCR beta chains was found in a later genetic analysis and replicated in an independent cohort. A total of 164 TCR beta chains were listed by the study as associated with cytomegalovirus. In this cohort, only TCR beta chains were sequenced, and detectable features were limited by the absence of alpha or paired-chain data. A few of the identified cytomegalovirus-associated TCR beta chains were confirmed in vitro to be specific for cytomegalovirus antigens. When HLA alleles, especially DR and DQ, strongly co-occurred, attributing TCR associations to individual alleles was difficult. A later analysis associated 15,000 to 20,000 TCR beta sequences with specific HLA alleles at a false discovery rate of 0.05. Linkage disequilibrium might explain the correlated functional status among segregating V segments, but an unknown experimental factor could not be ruled out. A cluster of highly shared sequence variants was judged likely to represent a technical artifact of the sequencing pipeline. The authors suggested that the approach could potentially be extended to other disease states and immunological phenotypes. The earlier analysis of nearly 600 of the donors excluded around 17 rarely observed V segments, including chromosome 9 orphons, because counts were too low. Roughly uniform sequencing depth across donors was assumed in presence/absence analyses, although this assumption may not hold. A further reported finding was that TCR beta sequences accurately predicted the HLA-A and HLA-B alleles for most subjects in the first cohort. Because HLA typing was unavailable for some donors at each locus, only the typed subset was used in association tests. Most TCR sequences were seen in very few donors, while some public TCRs were found in many individuals. The only immune exposure information available for the cohort was CMV serostatus. In a later genetic analysis, fewer N-insertions in productive TCRs were reported among donors in an Asian-associated ancestry cluster than the roughly 710-donor mean.

For this clone: What antigen it recognizes has not been identified. No much larger clone exists at a distance of one base, and base qualities are not known.

The library relied on the immunoSEQ multiplex PCR assay. For the multiplex PCR, a mixture combining 60 forward primers for TCR Vbeta segments and 13 reverse primers for TCR Jbeta segments was used. Amplification of the CDR3 region of rearranged TCR beta genes was performed with a multiplex PCR assay on genomic DNA. On the Illumina HiSeq System, the amplified TCR beta libraries were sequenced as 87-base-pair reads. Concerning the study's data processing: In a later analysis, tens of millions of unique TCR beta chains were counted across the 500 to 850 repertoires, and about 9.9 million of these chains were shared by at least two donors. Raw reads were error-corrected and collapsed into unique sequences by a nearest-neighbor algorithm in which closely related sequences were merged to remove PCR and sequencing errors. CDR3 sequences were aligned to IMGT reference sequences to assign V, D and J gene segments. Each retained sequence needed at least a six-nucleotide match to both a V gene segment and a J gene segment. Rearrangements were classified as productive when the CDR3 lacked stop codons and remained in frame with V and J, and all other rearrangements were classified as non-productive. CDR3 was defined according to IMGT convention as the region running from the second conserved V-encoded cysteine to the conserved J-encoded phenylalanine. In an earlier analysis of 550 to 650 of the donors, sequences lacking an unambiguous match to a single V gene segment were excluded. In an earlier analysis of approximately 590 of the donors, V segments were called functional above 56.7% productive rearrangements and were called segregating when the between-donor standard deviation exceeded 5%. A statistical classification framework was built to diagnose cytomegalovirus status from the catalog of TCR beta chain sequences. A later analysis assigned V and J genes by comparing TCR nucleotide sequences with IMGT/GENE-DB human TR gene sequences. Using the TCRdist pipeline, a later analysis assigned CDR3 sequences along with most-parsimonious VDJ recombination scenarios. In a later analysis, each TCR beta chain was defined by its CDR3 amino acid sequence together with its V-gene family, and reads lacking a unique V-gene family were excluded. To address suspected cross-contamination and a sequencing artifact, a later analysis removed a few hundred highly shared, low-generation-probability nucleotide sequences. In a later analysis, a clonal expansion index for each public chain was calculated from normalized within-repertoire ranks of inferred template counts. A later analysis computed generation probabilities with a VDJ recombination model fitted to out-of-frame rearrangements, and checked the results against IGoR. Hypergeometric tests were used in a later analysis to score TCR-TCR, TCR-HLA and TCR-CMV co-occurrence, with a repertoire-size bias correction applied to the TCR pairs. In a later analysis, false discovery rates were estimated by permuting HLA or CMV assignments 20 times. In a later analysis, co-occurring TCRs were grouped using DBSCAN, with TCRdist sequence similarity added in when clustering inside HLA-allele-positive subsets. Co-occurrence clustering excluded repertoires with fewer than 30,000 or more than 120,000 public chains, plus five with anomalous nucleotide sharing. TCRdb carries this immuneACCESS record with in-frame sequences only. Its versions omit some clonotypes, under half of them owing to an unresolved V gene in the studies checked, with the rest unexplained. The V and J calls and clone size are taken from that table; D and trimming were inferred from the DNA. In all, the sample holds about 110,000 clones, and over 60% of those were seen once. Together, the top ten hold around 15% of the sample.

CDR1 MNHNY and CDR2 SVGAGI are derived from the germline V gene (reference sequence). There are 11 amino acids in the CDR3, from cysteine to phenylalanine inclusive. Of the read, only the CDR3 DNA is kept; its 33 bases are in frame from base 1. The junction carries 5 bases between V and J, which are trimmed by 5 bases and 6 bases respectively. The cohort was made up of approximately 670 healthy bone marrow donors. At the time of sampling, every cohort member was nominally healthy, though immune exposures that went unrecorded were likely present. The donor tested CMV seropositive, placing the donor among the 289 seropositive members of the cohort. Each donor provided a peripheral blood sample, and peripheral blood mononuclear cells were used for TCR beta sequencing. Genomic DNA extraction from the blood cell samples was performed with the Qiagen DNeasy Blood Extraction Kit.

The TCR comes from a young man in good health and CMV-seropositive. Sequenced input: PBMCs. The rearranged segments are TRBV6-6 and TRBJ1-3; no D gene is confidently identified. The CDR3 region: CASSLENTIYF. The nucleotide sequence is given as TGTGCCAGCAGTCTAGAAAACACCATATATTTT.